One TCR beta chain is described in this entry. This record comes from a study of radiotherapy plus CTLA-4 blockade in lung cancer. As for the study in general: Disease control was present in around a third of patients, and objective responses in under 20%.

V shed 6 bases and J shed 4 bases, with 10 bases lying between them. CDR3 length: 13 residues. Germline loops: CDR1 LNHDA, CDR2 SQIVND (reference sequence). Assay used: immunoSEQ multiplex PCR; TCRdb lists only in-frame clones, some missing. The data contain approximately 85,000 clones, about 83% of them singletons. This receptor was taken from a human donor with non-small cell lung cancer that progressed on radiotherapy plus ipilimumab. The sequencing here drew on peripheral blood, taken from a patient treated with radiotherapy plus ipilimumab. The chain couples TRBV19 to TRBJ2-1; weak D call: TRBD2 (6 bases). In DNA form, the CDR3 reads TGTGCCAGTAGCGGGAGAGGGTACAATGAGCAGTTCTTC. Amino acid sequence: CASSGRGYNEQFF.